This T cell receptor beta chain was recorded in a study of radiotherapy plus CTLA-4 blockade in lung cancer. Study in general: Objective responses were seen in around 19% of patients, disease control in more than 30%. Whole-study results and caveats: Early shifts in blood T cell clones, with interferon-beta, reportedly predicted response best. In blood, after radiotherapy plus ipilimumab, tumor-derived TCR clones expanded.

This clone was seen only once. What it binds is not known. This CDR3 is also generated by other DNA sequences in the sample. Receiving focal radiation plus CTLA-4 blockade with ipilimumab were patients who had chemo-refractory metastatic non-small-cell lung cancer. Profiled with immunoSEQ multiplex PCR; TCRdb holds only in-frame clones, not every one. This sample yields more than 55,000 clones, of which roughly four fifths are seen a single time; 6.1% belongs to the top ten. This CDR3 has 13 amino acids. Trimming removed 3 bases at V and 1 base at J, with 6 bases between. This chain connects TRBV23-1 to TRBJ2-5, with D uncertain. TRBV23-1 is flagged as an ORF with uncertain function. This TCR came from a human donor with non-small cell lung cancer whose response to radiotherapy plus ipilimumab could not be evaluated. Source: peripheral blood, taken from a patient treated with radiotherapy plus ipilimumab. The CDR3 nucleotides are TGCGCCAGCAGTCACACGAGCCAAGAGACCCAGTACTTC. Amino acid sequence: CASSHTSQETQYF.